This T cell receptor beta chain was identified in a study of blood T cells in healthy people across ages. Trimming took 7 bases from V and 7 from J; bases not matched to a gene: 15. The V gene's germline CDR1 is SQVTM and CDR2 ANQGSEA. This CDR3 contains 14 residues. Each sample provided at least 6 micrograms of extracted total RNA. Primed by a sample-barcoded 5' primer and a J-beta primer mix, a second PCR proceeded for about 6 to 12 cycles. TCRdb re-called the 5' RACE reads through MiXCR, storing one row per CDR3 protein. The sample holds under 1,100,000 distinct CDR3 sequences; approximately 25% are singletons and the top ten take 0.75%. The sample was also reused in another study, on T cells of mothers and their children.

The chain combines TRBV29-1 with TRBJ2-7, with 8 bases aligning to TRBD2. The source of this sequence is a girl aged 2-10 years in good health. Sequencing was done on a sample of blood. The CDR3 loop reads CSAVEREWAGEQYF. For the CDR3, the DNA is TGCAGCGCTGTGGAGCGGGAGTGGGCGGGGGAGCAGTACTTC.